These 25 T cell receptor beta chains were sequenced from one sample in a study of T-cell reconstitution after alpha-beta-depleted transplantation in children. Unique molecular identifiers tagged the TCRbeta library. MiXCR, applied by TCRdb to the PCR reads, yields one record per CDR3 protein. The table includes about 70,000 distinct CDR3 sequences, 11% detected once. The source was PBMCs, collected before TCRalphabeta/CD19-depleted stem cell transplant. These receptors were collected from a boy aged 5-17 years with acute myeloid leukemia, due to receive a stem cell transplant.

This chain links TRBV7-2 with TRBJ1-2; 10 bases line up with TRBD1. The germline gives CDR1 SGHTA, CDR2 FQGNSA. The CDR3 covers 15 residues. With 2 bases clipped from V and 4 bases from J, the junction kept 4 bases outside the gene matches. CDR3: CASSLSGQGPYGYTF. As DNA, the CDR3 is TGTGCCAGCAGCTTATCGGGACAGGGGCCCTATGGCTACACCTTC.

This clonotype was seen ten or more times. The genes are TRBV11-2 and TRBJ1-1, with D tentatively TRBD1 (5 bases). The ends were cut back, 7 bases at V and 2 bases at J, with 14 bases in the middle. The CDR3 consists of 14 residues. CDR1 is SGHAT, CDR2 FQNNGV, per germline. The CDR3 nucleotides read TGTGCCAGCACCTCGGGACTGATCAACACTGAAGCTTTCTTT. Amino acids: CASTSGLINTEAFF.

The gene calls are TRBV25-1 and TRBJ2-7; D perhaps matches TRBD1 (6 bases). The CDR3 has 16 residues. Between the trimmed V and J ends, which lost 4 bases and 2 bases, there was a span of 18 bases. Per germline, CDR1 MGHDK and CDR2 SYGVNS. The CDR3 is CASSVRGGAVTYEQYF. Written as DNA, the CDR3 is TGTGCCAGCAGTGTTCGAGGGGGAGCGGTTACCTACGAGCAGTACTTC.

This clonotype was seen many times. The V and J genes are TRBV20-1 and TRBJ2-1; 8 nucleotides align to TRBD2. With V trimmed by 6 bases and J by 7 bases, 14 bases remained unmatched. Germline-derived CDR1 and CDR2 are DFQATT and SNEGSKA (reference sequence). This CDR3 has 15 residues. The CDR3 region is CSAEWRAGGGNEQFF. CDR3 sequence (DNA): TGCAGTGCCGAGTGGAGGGCCGGGGGGGGTAATGAGCAGTTCTTC.

This clonotype was recorded many times. The V and J genes are TRBV20-1 and TRBJ2-1; 7 bases align to TRBD2. Germline V lookup: CDR1 DFQATT, CDR2 SNEGSKA (reference sequence). The CDR3 runs to 15 residues. The V gene end was trimmed by 5 bases and the J gene end by 5 bases; junction bases not matched to a gene: 12. The CDR3: CSASRLAPTHNEQFF. CDR3 coding DNA: TGCAGTGCTTCTAGACTAGCTCCCACGCACAATGAGCAGTTCTTC.

The V and J genes are TRBV20-1 and TRBJ2-5; 16 nucleotides line up with TRBD2. V shed 7 bases, J shed 0 bases, and the junction held 5 bases outside the gene matches. Per germline, CDR1 DFQATT and CDR2 SNEGSKA (reference sequence). The CDR3 totals 16 residues. CDR3 nucleotides: TGCAGTGGAACGGGACTAGCGGGAGGGGACCAAGAGACCCAGTACTTC. Its protein product is CSGTGLAGGDQETQYF.

This clonotype occurred many times. The genes are TRBV18 and TRBJ2-2; the D gene could be TRBD1 or TRBD2 (5 bases each). Germline-derived CDR1 and CDR2 are KGHSH and LQKENI. This CDR3 has 16 amino acids. The ends were cut back, 7 bases at V and 1 base at J, with 16 bases in the middle. CDR3 sequence: CASWNPGALNTGELFF. CDR3 nucleotide sequence: TGTGCCAGCTGGAACCCCGGGGCTCTGAACACCGGGGAGCTGTTTTTT.

This clonotype appeared many times. This chain links TRBV7-2 with TRBJ2-5; TRBD2 might be the D (6 bases). The V end lost 5 bases, the J end lost 1 base, and 17 bases lay between the germline ends. CDR3 length: 16 amino acids. Germline V lookup: CDR1 SGHTA, CDR2 FQGNSA. CDR3 sequence: CASSPGTPRGQETQYF. In nucleotides, the CDR3 is TGTGCCAGCAGCCCCGGGACTCCAAGAGGCCAAGAGACCCAGTACTTC.

Ten or more counts support this clonotype. CDR3 sequence reads: CASSFLPGQVHSPLHF. The CDR3 bases are TGTGCCAGCAGTTTTTTACCAGGGCAGGTTCATTCACCCCTCCACTTT. The chain recombines TRBV12-3 or TRBV12-4 with TRBJ1-6; D possibly corresponds to TRBD1 (5 bases). This CDR3 is built from 16 residues. V shed 3 bases and J shed 8 bases, with 17 bases lying between them.

This clonotype was picked up many times. The genes are TRBV6-1 and TRBJ1-2; the match to TRBD1 covers 10 bases. Germline CDR1 and CDR2: MNHNS and SASEGT. This CDR3 region has 15 residues. V dropped 8 bases and J dropped 8; count of bases not matched to a gene: 14. CDR3 DNA sequence: TGTGCCAGCGTACCTCCGGGACAGGGGATTTGGGGCTACACCTTC. Amino acids: CASVPPGQGIWGYTF.

This chain connects TRBV28 to TRBJ1-1; D possibly corresponds to TRBD1 (6 bases). Germline V gene data show CDR1 as MDHEN and CDR2 as SYDVKM. The CDR3 consists of 15 residues. V was trimmed by 5 bases and J by 4 bases, leaving 17 bases between them. The CDR3 DNA sequence: TGTGCCAGCAGTCAGGTAGGGGGATTGGGCACTGAAGCTTTCTTT. It specifies CASSQVGGLGTEAFF.

This sequence joins TRBV6-7 and TRBJ2-2; 8 nucleotides agree with TRBD1. TRBV6-7 is recorded as an ORF, its role being uncertain. The CDR3 loop spans 17 amino acids. The ends lost 2 bases at V and 0 bases at J; junction bases unmatched: 5. In DNA form, the CDR3 reads TGTGCCAGCAGTTACCTCAACAGGGGGACGAACACCGGGGAGCTGTTTTTT. Encoded protein: CASSYLNRGTNTGELFF.

At least ten counts were recorded for this clonotype. The rearrangement links TRBV20-1 to TRBJ1-4, with TRBD1 matching 7 bases. The CDR3 consists of 14 residues. V lost 5 bases, J lost 7 bases, and 10 bases stayed unmatched. The germline V gene has CDR1 DFQATT and CDR2 SNEGSKA (reference sequence). The CDR3 spells CSAPIRGGTEKLFF. CDR3 in DNA: TGCAGTGCTCCAATCAGGGGGGGAACTGAAAAACTGTTTTTT.

In this sample, this clonotype turned up a few times. A much larger clone differs by one base, so this may be a read error. CDR3 loop: CASKRGTPSDERYF. The CDR3 bases are TGTGCCAGCAAAAGGGGGACGCCAAGCGACGAGCGGTACTTC. This chain uses TRBV28 with TRBJ2-7; D possibly corresponds to TRBD1 (6 bases). CDR3 size: 14 residues. Germline V gene lookup returns CDR1 MDHEN and CDR2 SYDVKM.

This clonotype was recorded many times. This chain connects TRBV12-3 or TRBV12-4 to TRBJ2-1, with D uncertain. The CDR3 sequence is 14 residues long. The germline V and J ends were trimmed by 1 base and 6 bases, with 10 bases remaining between them. The CDR3 here is CASSLGYSGNEQFF. The CDR3 nucleotides are TGTGCCAGCAGTTTAGGGTACTCGGGCAATGAGCAGTTCTTC.

The chain employs TRBV28 and TRBJ1-1; TRBD1 aligns across 7 bases. CDR1 MDHEN and CDR2 SYDVKM come from the germline V gene. The junction had 16 bases not matched to a gene; V was cut back by 8 bases and J by 1 base. This CDR3 is 17 amino acids long. The CDR3 region is CASPGGVVGQGNTEAFF. CDR3 sequence (DNA): TGTGCCAGCCCAGGGGGGGTCGTCGGTCAAGGGAACACTGAAGCTTTCTTT.

Relative to its sample, this clonotype is large (0.1 to 1%). For the CDR3, the DNA is TGTGCCAGCTTTTATGACAGGGAATCTACAGATACGCAGTATTTT. It specifies CASFYDRESTDTQYF. The genes are TRBV7-4 and TRBJ2-3; 7 nucleotides agree with TRBD1. Losses at the gene ends were 8 bases for V and 3 bases for J; bases not matched to a gene: 11. The CDR3 loop spans 15 amino acids. Germline CDR1 and CDR2: SGHVT and SQSDAQ.

This clonotype was counted many times. The chain uses TRBV6-6 and TRBJ2-3, with D possibly being TRBD2 (6 bases). Germline V lookup: CDR1 MNHNY, CDR2 SVGAGI (reference sequence). The V gene lost 2 bases and the J gene lost 5 bases, with 14 bases spanning the gap. CDR3 size: 15 residues. The CDR3 spells CASSYVAGLGDTQYF. The DNA of the CDR3 is TGTGCCAGCAGTTACGTCGCGGGATTGGGAGATACGCAGTATTTT.

This clonotype was detected many times. V and J are TRBV6-1 and TRBJ2-1, with D hard to call. The CDR3 is 14 amino acids. CDR1 and CDR2 (germline): MNHNS, SASEGT. Trimming removed 5 bases from V and 6 bases from J, with 14 bases in between. CDR3 nucleotides: TGTGCCAGCAGTACCTGGACCGGTAGCAATGAGCAGTTCTTC. Its translation is CASSTWTGSNEQFF.

The chain is built from TRBV19 and TRBJ2-7; D is unresolved. This CDR3 is built from 12 residues. V was pared by 5 bases and J by 8 bases, with 13 bases between. Per the germline V gene, CDR1 is LNHDA and CDR2 is SQIVND (reference sequence). CDR3 nucleotides: TGTGCCAGTAGTTCCACGACCCTCAAGCAGTACTTC. This encodes CASSSTTLKQYF.

This clonotype was detected many times. The genes are TRBV7-9 and TRBJ2-1; TRBD2 matches 10 bases. The V and J ends lost 4 bases and 6 bases, in that order; junction bases with no gene match: 3. The germline CDR1 and CDR2 sequences are SEHNR and FQNEAQ (reference sequence). CDR3 length equals 14 residues. CDR3 sequence reads: CASSSGLAANEQFF. The CDR3 DNA reads as TGTGCCAGCAGCTCCGGACTAGCGGCCAATGAGCAGTTCTTC.

This clonotype was recorded many times. This chain connects TRBV6-6 to TRBJ1-6, with D unresolved. The V and J ends lost 4 bases and 10 bases respectively, with 11 bases between them. Germline values: CDR1 MNHNY, CDR2 SVGAGI (reference sequence). The CDR3 runs to 13 residues. CDR3 sequence: CASSWAPSSPLHF. The DNA for the CDR3 is TGTGCCAGCAGTTGGGCTCCTTCCTCACCCCTCCACTTT.

Many counts were recorded for this clonotype. The genes are TRBV5-1 and TRBJ2-7; 7 bases match TRBD1. Germline lookup yields CDR1 SGHRS and CDR2 YFSETQ. After removal of 9 bases from V and 2 bases from J, the junction contained 8 bases not matched to a gene. This CDR3 region has 13 residues. DNA of the CDR3: TGCGCCAAAAATAGTGGACAGGCCTACGAGCAGTACGTC. The encoded protein is CAKNSGQAYEQYV.

This clonotype appeared many times. The gene calls are TRBV19 and TRBJ1-1, with D maybe TRBD1 (5 bases). The CDR3 spans 13 residues. Trimming took off 8 bases at V and 6 bases at J, with 16 bases between the two ends. The germline CDR1 and CDR2 sequences are LNHDA and SQIVND (reference sequence). The CDR3 DNA is TGTGCCAGTCGGGAGCTTGGGGGACCTGAAGCTTTCTTT. Amino acids: CASRELGGPEAFF. Drawing the rest from reference TRBV19 and TRBJ1-1, the complete variable domain is DGGITQSPKYLFRKEGQNVTLSCEQNLNHDAMYWYRQDPGQGLRLIYYSQIVNDFQKGDIAEGYSVSREKKESFPLTVTSAQKNPTAFYLCASRELGGPEAFFGQGTRLTVV.

This clonotype came up many times. This chain links TRBV7-3 with TRBJ2-7; 8 bases align to TRBD1. CDR1 SGHTA and CDR2 FQGTGA come from the germline V gene. With 5 bases clipped from V and 4 bases from J, the junction kept 10 bases outside the gene matches. CDR3 length: 15 amino acids. The DNA for the CDR3 is TGTGCCAGCAGCCCAGACACAGGGGGGTGGTACGAGCAGTACTTC. Amino acids: CASSPDTGGWYEQYF.